One and the same sample provided the 8 T cell receptor beta chains below, sequenced in a study of T cells in Graves' hyperthyroidism and ophthalmopathy. Amplification yielded TCR beta CDR3 regions, with RNA transcripts as the source. TCR CDR3 underwent first-round RT-PCR with the HTBI primer set. TCRdb called the multiplex PCR reads again in MiXCR, with one record for every CDR3 protein. The sample has about 480,000 distinct CDR3 sequences; roughly a quarter are singletons. The source material was blood. Source of these receptors: a woman aged 30 to 39 with Graves' ophthalmopathy.

The chain combines TRBV28 with TRBJ2-5; D is perhaps TRBD1 (5 bases). CDR1 MDHEN and CDR2 SYDVKM come from the germline V gene. Trimming cost V 4 bases and J 5 bases, with 11 bases left between them. This CDR3 comprises 13 residues. Here the CDR3 DNA reads TGTGCCAGCAGTTCGGTAGGGGTCGAGACCCAGTACTTC. It encodes CASSSVGVETQYF.

This clonotype was recorded many times. This chain uses TRBV12-5 with TRBJ2-5; a possible D gene is TRBD1 (6 bases). Germline V gene sequence: CDR1 LGHNT, CDR2 FRNRAP. The CDR3 has 15 amino acids. Trimming cost V 6 bases and J 2 bases, with 16 bases left between them. The CDR3 coding sequence is TGTGCTAGTGGACGCGACGGGACAACACAAGAGACCCAGTACTTC. Amino acid sequence: CASGRDGTTQETQYF. The full variable domain, its missing parts supplied by reference TRBV12-5 and TRBJ2-5, is DARVTQTPRHKVTEMGQEVTMRCQPILGHNTVFWYRQTMMQGLELLAYFRNRAPLDDSGMPKDRFSAEMPDATLATLKIQPSEPRDSAVYFCASGRDGTTQETQYFGPGTRLLVL.

This clonotype turned up a few times. V is TRBV28 and J is TRBJ1-2; unclear D gene. The CDR3 length is 14 residues. Germline-derived CDR1 and CDR2 are MDHEN and SYDVKM. Trimming took off 7 bases at V and 3 bases at J, with 15 bases between the two ends. The CDR3 DNA is TGTGCCAGCACTACCACGGGGATCCACTATGGCTACACCTTC. Its protein is CASTTTGIHYGYTF.

This clonotype was recorded many times. The rearrangement links TRBV28 to TRBJ2-2, with D possibly matching TRBD1 (6 bases). The CDR3 has 14 amino acids. Germline CDR1 reads MDHEN; CDR2 reads SYDVKM. V was trimmed by 6 bases and J by 1 base, leaving 9 bases between them. DNA for the CDR3: TGTGCCAGCAGGGACAGCCGGAACACCGGGGAGCTGTTTTTT. Protein: CASRDSRNTGELFF.

The rearrangement joins TRBV6-1 to TRBJ2-7; 9 nucleotides match TRBD1. Per germline, CDR1 MNHNS and CDR2 SASEGT. V lost 8 bases and J lost 3; bases outside the gene matches: 14. The CDR3 consists of 16 residues. The CDR3 DNA reads as TGTGCCAGCCTAATCCTCGGGACAGGGTTCTTCTACGAGCAGTACTTC. It codes for CASLILGTGFFYEQYF.

This clonotype occurred many times. The chain links TRBV30 to TRBJ1-5; the match to TRBD1 covers 8 bases. The CDR3 sequence is 17 residues long. Germline V lookup: CDR1 GTSNPN, CDR2 SVGIG (reference sequence). V lost 0 bases and J lost 1; bases outside the gene matches: 8. The DNA of the CDR3 is TGTGCCTGGAGTGTCGCCAGGGGGCCAGGGAGCAATCAGCCCCAGCATTTT. Encoded protein: CAWSVARGPGSNQPQHF. Full variable domain (outside the CDR3, taken from reference TRBV30 and TRBJ1-5): SQTIHQWPATLVQPVGSPLSLECTVEGTSNPNLYWYRQAAGRGLQLLFYSVGIGQISSEVPQNLSASRPQDRQFILSSKKLLLSDSGFYLCAWSVARGPGSNQPQHFGDGTRLSIL.

This clonotype was detected ten times or more. The CDR3 here is CASCETSGGTYEQYF. CDR3 nucleotide sequence: TGCGCCAGCTGCGAGACTAGCGGGGGTACCTACGAGCAGTACTTC. V is TRBV5-1 and J is TRBJ2-7, with 12 bases identical to TRBD2. Germline V gives CDR1 SGHRS, CDR2 YFSETQ. The V segment lost 7 bases and the J segment 2 bases; nucleotides outside the gene matches: 7. CDR3 length: 15 residues.

The chain employs TRBV28 and TRBJ1-2; 11 positions match TRBD1. The CDR3 has 14 amino acids. Trimming at V came to 7 bases and at J to 7 bases, leaving 8 bases not matched to a gene. From germline, CDR1 is MDHEN and CDR2 SYDVKM. The chain's CDR3 is CASIMGQGVGGYTF. CDR3 nucleotide sequence: TGTGCCAGCATCATGGGACAGGGGGTTGGTGGCTACACCTTC.